The T cell receptor (beta chain) under discussion was sequenced for a study of blood T cell repertoires in COVID-19. CDR3 length equals 13 residues. Germline lookup yields CDR1 MNHEY and CDR2 SMNVEV (reference sequence). V dropped 5 bases and J dropped 10 bases, with 14 bases sitting between them. In the original analysis: Amplification of reference gene primers provided the estimated nucleated cell counts. Assay: immunoSEQ multiplex PCR; the TCRdb copy retains only in-frame clones and omits some. V and J calls plus clone size are reproduced from that table; the DNA served to infer D and trimming. The profile shows over 200,000 clones, around 90% of them singletons.

The sequence came from a man aged 55 to 70 who had recovered from COVID-19. Input material: peripheral blood. The V and J genes are TRBV27 and TRBJ1-4; D is uncertain. CDR3 sequence reads: CASSLWGVGKLFF. The CDR3 region has the DNA TGTGCCAGCAGTCTATGGGGAGTCGGAAAACTGTTTTTT.